What follows describes a single TCR beta chain. Via MiXCR, TCRdb re-called the 5' RACE reads, giving one row per CDR3 protein. The sample includes about 270,000 distinct CDR3 sequences, roughly 32% of them seen just once. This entry belongs to a study of CD8 T cells in ankylosing spondylitis. The source is a male donor with ankylosing spondylitis or in good health (not recorded which). The sample taken for sequencing was blood, either unsorted or a sorted T cell fraction (not recorded which).

CDR3 sequence (DNA): TGTGCCAGCAGCCAAGATACCGGGGCCCAGTACTTC. It is translated as CASSQDTGAQYF. This chain links TRBV3-1 with TRBJ2-5, with a possible D match to TRBD2 (5 bases). The germline V gene has CDR1 LGHDT and CDR2 YNNKEL (reference sequence). CDR3 size: 12 residues. V was cut by 0 bases and J by 9 bases, with 8 bases left in between.